Only a few counts were recorded for the clone carrying this T cell receptor (beta chain). Its target is unknown. These data belong to a study of molecular identifiers for immune sequencing clone quantification. TCRdb re-analysed the PCR reads in MiXCR, keeping a single row per CDR3 protein. This sample carries about 640,000 distinct CDR3 sequences, approximately 20% of them seen once, and the ten largest clones take roughly 0.9%. Sorting isolated naive CD8 T cells as CD8+CD4-CCR7+CD45RA+ events. Germline CDR1 and CDR2: SEHNR and FQNEAQ (reference sequence). This CDR3 is built from 13 residues. The V segment lost 4 bases and the J segment 7 bases; nucleotides outside the gene matches: 3. Study conclusions and caveats: Under 1% of molecules in naive cells, but over 97% of effector molecules, belonged to clones above 20 RNA copies.

Sequencing used naive CD8+ T cells from blood, with Jurkat cell RNA spiked in. Described subset: FACS-sorted CD8+CD4-CCR7+CD45RA+ naive T cells. This receptor was taken from a human donor in good health. Some libraries in this study had Jurkat cell RNA spiked in. This rearrangement joins TRBV7-9 to TRBJ1-2, with 10 bases that match TRBD1. The CDR3 spells CASSSDRGLGYTF. Written as DNA, the CDR3 is TGTGCCAGCAGCTCAGACAGGGGGCTTGGCTACACCTTC. Filled out from reference TRBV7-9 and TRBJ1-2, the complete variable domain reads DTGVSQNPRHKITKRGQNVTFRCDPISEHNRLYWYRQTLGQGPEFLTYFQNEAQLEKSRLLSDRFSAERPKGSFSTLEIQRTEQGDSAMYLCASSSDRGLGYTFGSGTRLTVV.